This T cell receptor delta chain was sequenced for a study of human gamma delta and Vdelta1 T cells. Broader study findings: Acute myeloid leukemia was reportedly broadly targeted by polyclonal Delta One T cells.

TCRdb called clones anew from the PCR reads with CATT. The repertoire holds around 13,000 delta-chain clones, with less than 60% as singletons. The CDR3 has 18 residues. The V segment lost 5 bases and the J segment 1 base; nucleotides outside the gene matches: 13. CDR1 and CDR2 from the germline V gene are TSWWSYY and QGS. As for this clone: Its antigen is unidentified.

The receptor was isolated from a human donor in good health. The chain recombines TRDV1 with TRDJ1; 10 bases fit TRDD3. Sequenced: Vdelta1 gamma-delta T cells from blood grown in culture (DOT cells). This CDR3 reads CALGRGIRDGGLTDKLIF. In nucleotides, the CDR3 is TGTGCTCTTGGGCGGGGGATACGCGATGGGGGTCTCACCGATAAACTCATCTTT.